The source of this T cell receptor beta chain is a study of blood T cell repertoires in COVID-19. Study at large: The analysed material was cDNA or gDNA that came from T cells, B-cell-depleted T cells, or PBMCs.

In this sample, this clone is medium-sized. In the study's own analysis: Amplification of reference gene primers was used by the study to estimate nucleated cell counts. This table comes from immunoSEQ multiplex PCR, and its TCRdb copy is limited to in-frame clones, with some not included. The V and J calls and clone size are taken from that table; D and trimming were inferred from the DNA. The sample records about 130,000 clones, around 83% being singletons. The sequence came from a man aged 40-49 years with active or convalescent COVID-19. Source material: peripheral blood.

CDR3 DNA sequence: TGTGCCAGCAGTGACTCTAGCGGAAGTTCAGATACGCAGTATTTT. It encodes CASSDSSGSSDTQYF. The chain employs TRBV6-4 and TRBJ2-3, with a possible D match to TRBD2 (6 bases). V shed 0 bases and J shed 4 bases, with 11 bases lying between them. CDR1 is MRHNA, CDR2 SNTAGT, per germline. CDR3 size: 15 residues.